This record looks at one TCR beta chain sequence and its context. Its cognate antigen is unknown. These data originate in a study of T-cell memory formation after mild COVID-19. Whole-study context: In these data, TCR clusters were largely donor specific. Study outcomes and limitations: Clones shrinking from day 15 to 85 showed even CD4/CD8 mixes; later expanders tilted CD4+. Second-wave clones peaking on day 37 lacked confirmed SARS-CoV-2 specificity.

The V gene end was trimmed by 6 bases and the J gene end by 8 bases; junction bases not matched to a gene: 6. Germline V CDR1 and CDR2: MNHEY, SVGEGT. The CDR3 is made up of 12 amino acids. 5'RACE with constant-segment primers built TCRalpha and TCRbeta cDNA libraries with UMIs. TCRdb itself ran the 5' RACE reads through MiXCR, one entry per CDR3 protein. The sample holds approximately 290,000 distinct CDR3 sequences; approximately 19% are singletons and the top ten take around 21%. This clonotype was obtained from a man between 18 and 29 years old who had mild COVID-19 (a few samples of this study predate the infection). Cell type and time point are not known. V gene TRBV6-2 or TRBV6-3 combines with J gene TRBJ1-2; 7 nucleotides line up with TRBD1. The source material was PBMCs or a T cell subset sorted from them (not recorded which). CDR3 in amino acids: CASSPGGGGYTF. The CDR3 region has the DNA TGTGCCAGCAGCCCCGGAGGGGGCGGCTACACCTTC.